This T cell receptor beta chain was found in a study of shared clonotypes between healthy human individuals. The repertoire was sequenced with immunoSEQ multiplex PCR; TCRdb's copy has only in-frame clones and lacks some. The profile shows 150,000 to 200,000 clones, 85% to 95% of them singletons. The CDR3 is 17 residues long. Germline V CDR1 and CDR2: SGHRS, YFSETQ. V lost 4 bases and J lost 4, with 23 bases in between. Sequencing used naive CD4+ T cells sorted from blood. Specified subset: CD45RA+ positively selected. The chain is built from TRBV5-1 and TRBJ1-1; no clear D. The receptor was isolated from a woman between 25 and 40 years old in good health. The CDR3 sequence is CASSLPTQRESVTEAFF. The CDR3 DNA follows: TGCGCCAGCAGCCTGCCGACCCAAAGGGAAAGTGTCACTGAAGCTTTCTTT.